This T cell receptor (beta chain) comes out of a study of blood T cell repertoires in COVID-19. Across the whole study: PBMCs, B-cell-depleted T cells, or T cells were the source of the cDNA or gDNA that made up the material.

Original processing notes: Estimation of nucleated cell counts relied on the amplification of reference gene primers. Sequencing used immunoSEQ multiplex PCR; TCRdb keeps in-frame clones, though not all of them. V, J and clone size are those of that table, while D and trimming were read from the DNA. The sample has a few hundred thousand clones; roughly nine tenths are singletons. CDR3 length: 15 amino acids. From germline, CDR1 is SGHKS and CDR2 YYEKEE (reference sequence). Between the trimmed V and J ends, which lost 4 bases and 0 bases, there was a span of 13 bases. Sample: peripheral blood. J is TRBJ1-2 and V is TRBV5-5; TRBD1 is a possible D gene (5 bases). The receptor was derived from a man aged 18 to 29 who had recovered from COVID-19. CDR3 bases: TGTGCCAGCAGCAGGGGACTTCTAGCTAACTATGGCTACACCTTC. Its protein is CASSRGLLANYGYTF.